This T cell receptor (beta chain) was obtained from a study of T cells expressing NK-cell markers. Study information: The authors sequenced eight donors, of whom seven were HCMV-seropositive and one was seronegative.

Production of TCR beta cDNA relied on 5'RACE template switching with UMIs. From its re-call of the 5' RACE reads, TCRdb lists each CDR3 protein once, without DNA. The sample table sets out 500,000 to 600,000 distinct CDR3 sequences. A word on this clonotype: Its antigen is undetermined.

Study conclusions and caveats: For four donors, these clonotypes were likewise the leading ones in the CD3+CD56-NKG2C+ fraction. About 6 donors had dominant NKG2C+ clonotypes that comprised about 1.0-7.0% of their CD8+ T cells.

The CDR3 totals 14 residues. Per germline, CDR1 SGHRS and CDR2 YFSETQ. The source material was blood T cells: a sorted CD56 or NKG2C T cell subset, CD4+ or CD8+ T cells, or bulk PBMC T cells (not recorded which). The origin of this receptor is a man younger than 30 in good health. V and J are TRBV5-1 and TRBJ2-3. CDR3 amino acids: CASSLERSTDTQYF. The full variable domain, completed using reference TRBV5-1 and TRBJ2-3, is KAGVTQTPRYLIKTRGQQVTLSCSPISGHRSVSWYQQTPGQGLQFLFEYFSETQRNKGNFPGRFSGRQFSNSRSEMNVSTLELGDSALYLCASSLERSTDTQYFGPGTRLTVL.